Listed below are T cell receptor beta chains from one sample, sequenced in a study of OX40 agonist ivuxolimab in advanced cancers. Libraries were prepared by immunoSEQ multiplex PCR; TCRdb keeps only in-frame clonotypes and omits some of them. The repertoire has 40,000 to 45,000 clones, roughly nine tenths of them found once; the top ten carry about 30%. The sample was CD4+ or CD8+ T cells sorted from blood, taken in a trial of the OX40 agonist ivuxolimab. These receptors all stem from an adult with an advanced solid tumor such as melanoma, head and neck, liver or kidney cancer. Both conserved end residues are part of each CDR3. Fields, in order: J gene, CDR3 length, V gene, clone size, D gene, CDR3 protein, CDR3 DNA. The D gene is left open where the match is weak. Clone size, where shown, is once, few, many, or a class for clones that have expanded.

J: TRBJ1-3
length: 12
V: TRBV30
size: -
D: -
CDR3: CAWWVAGNTIYF
DNA: TGTGCCTGGTGGGTGGCCGGAAACACCATATATTTT

J: TRBJ2-1
length: 15
V: TRBV5-1
size: -
D: TRBD2
CDR3: CASSPLTSGRDEQFF
DNA: TGCGCCAGCAGCCCGCTGACTAGCGGGAGGGATGAGCAGTTCTTC

J: TRBJ1-5
length: 14
V: TRBV6-1
size: once
D: TRBD1
CDR3: CASSPQGAHQPQHF
DNA: TGTGCCAGCAGTCCCCAGGGGGCCCACCAGCCCCAGCATTTT

J: TRBJ2-1
length: 17
V: TRBV19
size: -
D: -
CDR3: CASSQSRALRVSNEQFF
DNA: TGTGCCAGTAGTCAATCGCGGGCCCTGAGGGTCAGCAATGAGCAGTTCTTC

J: TRBJ1-3
length: 14
V: TRBV14
size: -
D: -
CDR3: CASSQEVWGNTIYF
DNA: TGTGCCAGCAGCCAAGAAGTTTGGGGAAACACCATATATTTT

J: TRBJ1-1
length: 14
V: TRBV9
size: -
D: -
CDR3: CASSPSDVITEAFF
DNA: TGTGCCAGCAGCCCCTCGGACGTAATCACTGAAGCTTTCTTT

J: TRBJ2-1
length: 13
V: TRBV28
size: -
D: TRBD2
CDR3: CASSISGSGEQFF
DNA: TGTGCCAGCAGTATTAGCGGGAGTGGGGAGCAGTTCTTC

J: TRBJ2-1
length: 15
V: TRBV7-8
size: once
D: TRBD2
CDR3: CASSWGLETYNEQFF
DNA: TGTGCCAGCAGCTGGGGACTAGAAACCTACAATGAGCAGTTCTTC

J: TRBJ1-4
length: 16
V: TRBV7-9
size: -
D: TRBD1
CDR3: CASSLGTGSANEKLFF
DNA: TGTGCCAGCAGCTTAGGGACAGGGTCGGCTAATGAAAAACTGTTTTTT

J: TRBJ1-2
length: 14
V: TRBV5-4
size: -
D: TRBD1
CDR3: CASSSGQASGGYTF
DNA: TGTGCCAGCAGCTCGGGACAGGCTAGTGGGGGCTACACCTTC

J: TRBJ2-5
length: 16
V: TRBV28
size: -
D: TRBD2
CDR3: CASSPPYGGTQETQYF
DNA: TGTGCCAGCAGTCCACCGTACGGGGGGACCCAAGAGACCCAGTACTTC

J: TRBJ1-5
length: 16
V: TRBV4-3
size: -
D: -
CDR3: CASSQDLRTAHQPQHF
DNA: TGCGCCAGCAGCCAAGATCTTCGGACGGCACATCAGCCCCAGCATTTT

J: TRBJ2-7
length: 15
V: TRBV9
size: -
D: -
CDR3: CASSPGGGGADEQYF
DNA: TGTGCCAGCAGCCCCGGGGGAGGGGGCGCGGACGAGCAGTACTTC

J: TRBJ2-7
length: 18
V: TRBV19
size: -
D: TRBD1
CDR3: CASRAIPGGLGGSDEQYF
DNA: TGTGCCAGTAGAGCCATCCCAGGGGGCCTCGGTGGAAGTGACGAGCAGTACTTC

J: TRBJ1-5
length: 15
V: TRBV6-1
size: -
D: TRBD1
CDR3: CASIGTGDSNQPQHF
DNA: TGTGCCAGCATAGGGACAGGGGATAGCAATCAGCCCCAGCATTTT

J: TRBJ2-2
length: 11
V: TRBV27
size: few
D: -
CDR3: CASTGAGELFF
DNA: TGTGCCAGCACAGGGGCCGGGGAGCTGTTTTTT

J: TRBJ2-2
length: 11
V: TRBV10-2
size: -
D: -
CDR3: CASSEGGELFF
DNA: TGCGCCAGCAGCGAGGGCGGGGAGCTGTTTTTT

J: TRBJ2-1
length: 18
V: TRBV7-5
size: -
D: -
CDR3: CARSPPGSGRNIYNEQFF
DNA: TGTGCCAGAAGCCCGCCCGGGTCGGGCCGCAATATCTACAATGAGCAGTTCTTC

J: TRBJ2-5
length: 15
V: TRBV10-3
size: few
D: -
CDR3: CAISESREDPETQYF
DNA: TGTGCCATCAGTGAGTCGAGGGAGGACCCAGAGACCCAGTACTTC

J: TRBJ2-7
length: 12
V: TRBV7-9
size: -
D: -
CDR3: CASSLEAGEQYF
DNA: TGTGCCAGCAGCTTAGAGGCAGGCGAGCAGTACTTC

J: TRBJ1-4
length: 14
V: TRBV27
size: -
D: -
CDR3: CASTPTAGNEKLFF
DNA: TGTGCCAGCACCCCGACAGCGGGAAATGAAAAACTGTTTTTT

J: TRBJ2-1
length: 15
V: TRBV7-6
size: -
D: TRBD1
CDR3: CASSSGTGPYNEQFF
DNA: TGTGCCAGCAGTTCCGGGACAGGGCCCTACAATGAGCAGTTCTTC

J: TRBJ2-2
length: 18
V: TRBV30
size: -
D: TRBD2
CDR3: CAWWPGLAGGPITGELFF
DNA: TGTGCCTGGTGGCCGGGACTAGCGGGAGGGCCTATCACCGGGGAGCTGTTTTTT

J: TRBJ1-3
length: 14
V: TRBV5-4
size: -
D: -
CDR3: CASSGGLSGNTIYF
DNA: TGTGCCAGCTCCGGCGGGCTCTCTGGAAACACCATATATTTT

J: TRBJ2-7
length: 14
V: TRBV15
size: -
D: -
CDR3: CATSRDGESYEQYF
DNA: TGTGCCACCAGCAGAGATGGGGAGAGCTACGAGCAGTACTTC

J: TRBJ2-1
length: 14
V: TRBV25-1
size: -
D: -
CDR3: CASSVIQGYNEQFF
DNA: TGTGCCAGCAGTGTTATACAGGGCTACAATGAGCAGTTCTTC

J: TRBJ2-1
length: 16
V: TRBV6-6
size: -
D: -
CDR3: CASNRGASDLWNEQFF
DNA: TGTGCCAGCAATCGGGGAGCTAGCGACCTTTGGAATGAGCAGTTCTTC

J: TRBJ2-4
length: 15
V: TRBV6-5
size: -
D: -
CDR3: CASSYSQGLQNIQYF
DNA: TGTGCCAGCAGTTACTCCCAAGGACTCCAAAACATTCAGTACTTC

J: TRBJ2-2
length: 14
V: TRBV27
size: once
D: -
CDR3: CASSLSREHGELFF
DNA: TGTGCCAGCAGTTTATCACGGGAGCACGGGGAGCTGTTTTTT

J: TRBJ2-1
length: 15
V: TRBV12-5
size: -
D: -
CDR3: CASGSDSSSYNEQFF
DNA: TGTGCTAGTGGTTCGGACTCATCCTCCTACAATGAGCAGTTCTTC

J: TRBJ2-7
length: 14
V: TRBV10-2
size: -
D: TRBD2
CDR3: CASSENGGRYEQYF
DNA: TGCGCCAGCAGTGAGAACGGGGGGAGATACGAGCAGTACTTC

J: TRBJ2-7
length: 16
V: TRBV4-1
size: -
D: TRBD2
CDR3: CASSQDIAGSSYEQYF
DNA: TGCGCCAGCAGCCAAGATATAGCGGGAAGCTCCTACGAGCAGTACTTC

J: TRBJ1-4
length: 16
V: TRBV19
size: once
D: TRBD1
CDR3: CASSIEGQGFNEKLFF
DNA: TGTGCCAGTAGTATAGAGGGACAGGGATTTAATGAAAAACTGTTTTTT

J: TRBJ2-7
length: 14
V: TRBV6-4
size: -
D: -
CDR3: CASSDREFPYEQYF
DNA: TGTGCCAGCAGTGACAGGGAGTTTCCCTACGAGCAGTACTTC

J: TRBJ2-7
length: 13
V: TRBV13
size: -
D: TRBD2
CDR3: CASSTLAGGEQYF
DNA: TGTGCCAGCAGCACTTTAGCGGGAGGCGAGCAGTACTTC

J: TRBJ2-7
length: 12
V: TRBV4-1
size: -
D: -
CDR3: CASSETGFEQYF
DNA: TGCGCCAGCAGCGAGACTGGGTTCGAGCAGTACTTC

J: TRBJ1-5
length: 15
V: TRBV5-1
size: once
D: TRBD1
CDR3: CASSLLGQGGQPQHF
DNA: TGCGCCAGCAGCTTACTCGGGCAGGGGGGACAGCCCCAGCATTTT

J: TRBJ2-3
length: 16
V: TRBV15
size: -
D: -
CDR3: CATSRSTVSSTDTQYF
DNA: TGTGCCACCAGCAGATCGACAGTATCTAGCACAGATACGCAGTATTTT

J: TRBJ2-5
length: 16
V: TRBV9
size: -
D: TRBD2
CDR3: CASSVEGLAGEETQYF
DNA: TGTGCCAGCAGCGTAGAAGGACTAGCGGGAGAAGAGACCCAGTACTTC

J: TRBJ2-1
length: 14
V: TRBV11-2
size: -
D: TRBD1
CDR3: CASSVWTGYNEQFF
DNA: TGTGCCAGCAGCGTATGGACAGGTTACAATGAGCAGTTCTTC

J: TRBJ2-7
length: 13
V: TRBV7-2
size: -
D: -
CDR3: CASSLVPGNEQYF
DNA: TGTGCCAGCAGCTTAGTGCCCGGCAACGAGCAGTACTTC

J: TRBJ1-5
length: 13
V: TRBV7-6
size: -
D: -
CDR3: CASSRVLNQPQHF
DNA: TGTGCCAGCAGCCGGGTCCTCAATCAGCCCCAGCATTTT

J: TRBJ1-4
length: 16
V: TRBV4-1
size: -
D: -
CDR3: CASSQEPGGFGEKLFF
DNA: TGCGCCAGCAGCCAAGAACCGGGAGGGTTTGGTGAAAAACTGTTTTTT

J: TRBJ1-2
length: 13
V: TRBV11-2
size: -
D: -
CDR3: CASSLTANYGYTF
DNA: TGTGCCAGCAGCTTAACAGCTAACTATGGCTACACCTTC

J: TRBJ1-1
length: 14
V: TRBV5-1
size: -
D: TRBD1
CDR3: CASSPGQENTEAFF
DNA: TGCGCCAGCAGCCCCGGACAGGAAAACACTGAAGCTTTCTTT

J: TRBJ2-7
length: 14
V: TRBV6-1
size: -
D: TRBD1
CDR3: CASSGGQLTYEQYF
DNA: TGTGCCAGCAGTGGGGGACAGCTAACCTACGAGCAGTACTTC

J: TRBJ2-2
length: 16
V: TRBV7-6
size: few
D: -
CDR3: CASSLAIGVATGELFF
DNA: TGTGCCAGCAGCTTAGCTATAGGGGTGGCCACCGGGGAGCTGTTTTTT

J: TRBJ2-7
length: 16
V: TRBV27
size: -
D: -
CDR3: CASSLTQSASSYEQYF
DNA: TGTGCCAGCAGTTTAACCCAATCAGCTAGCTCCTACGAGCAGTACTTC

J: TRBJ2-1
length: 15
V: TRBV6-5
size: -
D: TRBD2
CDR3: CASSYSSGRVNEQFF
DNA: TGTGCCAGCAGTTATTCGAGCGGGAGGGTCAATGAGCAGTTCTTC

J: TRBJ2-2
length: 15
V: TRBV11-2
size: -
D: TRBD2
CDR3: CASSSRLAGTGELFF
DNA: TGTGCCAGCAGCTCCAGACTAGCGGGAACCGGGGAGCTGTTTTTT

J: TRBJ2-1
length: 12
V: TRBV19
size: -
D: TRBD2
CDR3: CASTSGYNEQFF
DNA: TGTGCCAGCACTAGCGGGTACAATGAGCAGTTCTTC